Following are 13 T cell receptor beta chains from one sample sequenced in a study of cytomegalovirus exposure and HLA in healthy donors. It was with 60 Vbeta and 13 Jbeta primers that the PCR ran. This table comes from immunoSEQ multiplex PCR, and its TCRdb copy is limited to in-frame clones, with some not included. The sample has around 160,000 clones, roughly 84% seen once. Sequencing was done on a sample of PBMCs. The receptors come from a woman between 18 and 30 years old in good health and CMV-seronegative.

The chain carries TRBV28 and TRBJ2-7, with D tentatively TRBD1 (6 bases). The CDR3 is 12 amino acids. Germline-derived CDR1 and CDR2 are MDHEN and SYDVKM. Trimming stripped 3 bases from V and 5 bases from J, with 8 bases between. The CDR3 nucleotides are TGTGCCAGCAGTTTCCGGGACAACGAGCAGTACTTC. It codes for CASSFRDNEQYF.

In nucleotides, the CDR3 is TGTGCCAGCAGCGCCCAGGGGAACACCGGGGAGCTGTTTTTT. It specifies CASSAQGNTGELFF. The chain carries TRBV9 and TRBJ2-2, with D perhaps matching TRBD1 (5 bases). With 3 bases removed from V and 1 base from J, the gap between germline ends came to 7 bases. The CDR3 runs to 14 residues. The germline V gene has CDR1 SGDLS and CDR2 YYNGEE.

The V call is TRBV7-9, the J call TRBJ1-3, with D unclear. CDR3 length: 16 residues. Germline-derived CDR1 and CDR2 are SEHNR and FQNEAQ (reference sequence). V lost 1 base and J lost 0, with 10 bases in between. The CDR3 here is CASSLVLRNSGNTIYF. The CDR3 bases are TGTGCCAGCAGCTTAGTGTTGCGAAACTCTGGAAACACCATATATTTT.

The chain uses TRBV6-6 and TRBJ1-1; 7 bases map to TRBD1. This CDR3 is 13 amino acids long. The germline V gene encodes CDR1 MNHNY and CDR2 SVGAGI (reference sequence). V lost 8 bases and J lost 2; bases outside the gene matches: 5. The CDR3 reads CASGDRSNTEAFF. CDR3 bases: TGTGCCAGCGGGGACAGATCAAACACTGAAGCTTTCTTT.

This clone was counted only a few times. The genes are TRBV29-1 and TRBJ2-7, with 7 positions matching TRBD1. The CDR3 extends over 14 amino acids. Germline CDR1 is SQVTM and CDR2 is ANQGSEA. V shed 6 bases, J shed 1 base, and the junction held 9 bases outside the gene matches. This CDR3 is CSVLDRDRSYEQYF. The CDR3 DNA follows: TGCAGCGTCCTCGACAGGGATAGGTCCTACGAGCAGTACTTC.

The chain has TRBV11-2 and TRBJ1-6; D perhaps matches TRBD1 (5 bases). With 5 bases removed from V and 0 bases from J, the gap between germline ends came to 17 bases. Germline V gene lookup returns CDR1 SGHAT and CDR2 FQNNGV. CDR3 length: 18 residues. CDR3 sequence reads: CASSQTDRGSSYNSPLHF. CDR3 nucleotide sequence: TGTGCCAGCAGCCAAACCGATCGGGGGAGCTCCTATAATTCACCCCTCCACTTT. Drawing the rest from reference TRBV11-2 and TRBJ1-6, the complete variable domain is EAGVAQSPRYKIIEKRQSVAFWCNPISGHATLYWYQQILGQGPKLLIQFQNNGVVDDSQLPKDRFSAERLKGVDSTLKIQPAKLEDSAVYLCASSQTDRGSSYNSPLHFGNGTRLTVT.

Only one count was recorded for this clone. V gene TRBV11-2 combines with J gene TRBJ2-3; TRBD2 matches 12 bases. Germline-derived CDR1 and CDR2 are SGHAT and FQNNGV. The V segment lost 0 bases and the J segment 2 bases; nucleotides outside the gene matches: 6. The CDR3 consists of 18 residues. In DNA, the CDR3 is TGTGCCAGCAGCTTAGATCAGGGACTAGCGGGTTACACAGATACGCAGTATTTT. It specifies CASSLDQGLAGYTDTQYF.

This chain uses TRBV7-6 with TRBJ2-7, with 12 bases fitting TRBD1. J gave up 4 bases and V 5 bases, and 6 bases lay outside the gene matches. Germline CDR1 reads SGHVS; CDR2 reads FNYEAQ. The CDR3 totals 15 residues. CDR3 sequence: CASSPGTGGFYEQYF. DNA of the CDR3: TGTGCCAGCAGCCCTGGGACAGGGGGCTTTTACGAGCAGTACTTC.

A few counts support this clone. The V and J genes are TRBV4-2 and TRBJ2-5; 11 bases agree with TRBD2. The J call may not be correct, given that the DNA end is closer to TRBJ2-7. The CDR3 is 15 amino acids. The germline V gene has CDR1 LGHNA and CDR2 YNFKEQ. This CDR3 reads CASSQGSGGAYEQYF. For the CDR3, the DNA is TGTGCCAGCAGCCAGGGTAGCGGGGGGGCCTACGAGCAGTACTTC.

The chain couples TRBV21-1 to TRBJ1-4; the tabulated D call, TRBD1, remains unverified against the DNA. TRBV21-1 is recorded as a pseudogene. The CDR3 consists of 18 residues. In nucleotides, the CDR3 is TGTGCCAGCATCACATACTCTGAGGGGGGACAGCGAAATGAAAAACTGTTTTTT. This sequence encodes CASITYSEGGQRNEKLFF.

This sequence joins TRBV11-3 and TRBJ1-1, with D possibly matching TRBD1 (5 bases). CDR3 length equals 14 residues. V lost 4 bases and J lost 1, with 10 bases in between. CDR1 and CDR2 (germline): SGHNT, YENEEA. This chain's CDR3 is CASSSGRENTEAFF. The DNA for the CDR3 is TGTGCCAGCAGCTCAGGGAGGGAGAACACTGAAGCTTTCTTT.

On this clone: One end of the junction is discordant with germline, which a read error may explain. J is TRBJ2-4 and V is TRBV13; D remains ambiguous. Germline loops: CDR1 PRHDT, CDR2 FYEKMQ (reference sequence). The CDR3 totals 12 residues. The CDR3 region is CASSIQKNSQYF. The DNA for the CDR3 is TGTGCCAGCAGCATACAAAAGAACAGTCAGTACTTC.

J is TRBJ2-3 and V is TRBV4-2; TRBD2 matches 7 bases. CDR1 and CDR2 (germline): LGHNA, YNFKEQ. This CDR3 has 15 amino acids. The V and J ends lost 1 base and 0 bases, in that order; junction bases with no gene match: 1. CDR3 residues: CASSQGRGSTDTQYF. The DNA of the CDR3 is TGTGCCAGCAGCCAAGGGCGGGGGAGCACAGATACGCAGTATTTT.